This paragraph reports one TCR beta chain. The antigen is undetermined. The sample originates from a study of cytomegalovirus exposure and HLA in healthy donors. The PCR was carried out with 60 Vbeta primers and 13 Jbeta primers. Produced via immunoSEQ multiplex PCR; TCRdb's table is partial and in-frame only. This table holds around 58,000 clones, approximately 71% found once. Study findings and constraints: It was about 180 TCR beta chains that were listed as cytomegalovirus-associated. A missense variant in DCLRE1C was later tied to TCR beta V- and J-gene trimming.

The CDR3 is made up of 15 amino acids. Germline values: CDR1 MNHNS, CDR2 SASEGT. V lost 1 base to trimming and J lost 4 bases, with 13 bases between them. The donors were healthy bone marrow donors. The V call is TRBV6-1, the J call TRBJ1-1, with D perhaps matching TRBD1 (5 bases). Sequencing was performed on PBMCs. This TCR derives from a man in his forties or fifties in good health and CMV-seropositive. The CDR3: CASSEDGGMSTEAFF. DNA for the CDR3: TGTGCCAGCAGTGAAGACGGGGGGATGAGCACTGAAGCTTTCTTT.